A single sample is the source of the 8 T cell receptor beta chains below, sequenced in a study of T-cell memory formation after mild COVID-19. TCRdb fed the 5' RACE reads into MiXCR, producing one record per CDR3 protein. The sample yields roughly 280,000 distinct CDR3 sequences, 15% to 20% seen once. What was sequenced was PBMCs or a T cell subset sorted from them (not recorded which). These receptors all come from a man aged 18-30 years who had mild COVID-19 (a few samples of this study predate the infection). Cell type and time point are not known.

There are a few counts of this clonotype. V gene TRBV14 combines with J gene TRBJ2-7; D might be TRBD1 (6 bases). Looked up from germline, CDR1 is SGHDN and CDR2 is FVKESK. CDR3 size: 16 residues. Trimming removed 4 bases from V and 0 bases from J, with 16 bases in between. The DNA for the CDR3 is TGTGCCAGCAGCCCTCACCCTCAGGGGCTCTCCTACGAGCAGTACTTC. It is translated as CASSPHPQGLSYEQYF.

The DNA for the CDR3 is TGTGCCAGCAGCTTAACAGGGGGACAGGGGAGCTCCTACAATGAGCAGTTCTTC. This codes for CASSLTGGQGSSYNEQFF. The chain links TRBV7-3 to TRBJ2-1; 10 bases map to TRBD1. CDR1 is SGHTA and CDR2 is FQGTGA in the germline V gene. V shed 0 bases and J 0 bases; nucleotides not matched to a gene: 5. The CDR3 has 18 amino acids.

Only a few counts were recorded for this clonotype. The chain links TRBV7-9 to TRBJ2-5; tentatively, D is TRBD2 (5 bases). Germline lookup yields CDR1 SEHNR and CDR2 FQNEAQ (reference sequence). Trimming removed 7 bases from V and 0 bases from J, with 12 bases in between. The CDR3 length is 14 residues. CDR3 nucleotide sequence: TGTGCCAGCACCTCCGGGGTGTACCAAGAGACCCAGTACTTC. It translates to CASTSGVYQETQYF. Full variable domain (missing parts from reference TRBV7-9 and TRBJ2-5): DTGVSQNPRHKITKRGQNVTFRCDPISEHNRLYWYRQTLGQGPEFLTYFQNEAQLEKSRLLSDRFSAERPKGSFSTLEIQRTEQGDSAMYLCASTSGVYQETQYFGPGTRLLVL.

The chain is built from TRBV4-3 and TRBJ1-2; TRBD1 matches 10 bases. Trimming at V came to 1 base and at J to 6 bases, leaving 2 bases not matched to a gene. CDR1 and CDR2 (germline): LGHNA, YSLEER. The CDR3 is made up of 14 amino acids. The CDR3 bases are TGCGCCAGCAGCCAAGGGACAGGGGGTAATGGCTACACCTTC. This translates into CASSQGTGGNGYTF.

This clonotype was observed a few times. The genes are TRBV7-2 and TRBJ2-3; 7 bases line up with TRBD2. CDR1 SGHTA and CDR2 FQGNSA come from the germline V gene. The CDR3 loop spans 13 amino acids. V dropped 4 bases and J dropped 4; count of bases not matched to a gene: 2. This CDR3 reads CASSWGGSDTQYF. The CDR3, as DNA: TGTGCCAGCAGCTGGGGGGGTTCAGATACGCAGTATTTT.

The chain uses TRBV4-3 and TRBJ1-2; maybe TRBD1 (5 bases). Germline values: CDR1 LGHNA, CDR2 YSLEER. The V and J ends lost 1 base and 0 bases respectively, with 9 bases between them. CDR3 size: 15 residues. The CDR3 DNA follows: TGCGCCAGCAGCCAAGGGGGGGGTACTAACTATGGCTACACCTTC. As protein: CASSQGGGTNYGYTF.

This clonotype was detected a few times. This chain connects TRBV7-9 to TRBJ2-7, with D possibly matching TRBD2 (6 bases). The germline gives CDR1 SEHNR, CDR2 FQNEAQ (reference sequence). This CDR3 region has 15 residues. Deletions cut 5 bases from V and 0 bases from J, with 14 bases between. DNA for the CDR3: TGTGCCAGCAGCCCTAGCGCGGCGAGCTCCTACGAGCAGTACTTC. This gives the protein CASSPSAASSYEQYF.

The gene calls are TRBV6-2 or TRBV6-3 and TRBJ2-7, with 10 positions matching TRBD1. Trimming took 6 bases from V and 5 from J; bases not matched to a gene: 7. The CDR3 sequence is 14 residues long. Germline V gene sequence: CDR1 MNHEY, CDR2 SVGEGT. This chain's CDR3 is CASSRRTGGNEQYV. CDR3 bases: TGTGCCAGCAGCCGACGGACAGGGGGAAACGAGCAGTACGTC.